The entry below gives a single T cell receptor (beta chain) sequence along with its context. Its binding antigen is unknown. No base quality information exists; no much larger clone differs at one position. Interpreted using the paper, the treatment or condition label stands for: allogeneic hematopoietic cell transplantation with graft depleted of TCRalphabeta T cells and CD19 B cells. TCRalphabeta/CD19-depleted allogeneic hematopoietic cell grafts were given to the transplant recipients, all of whom were children. Library preparation employed PCR. Sequencing instrument: Illumina HiSeq 2500. Molecular barcoding was employed in the preparation of TCR libraries, with unique molecular identifiers being used to normalize TCRbeta repertoire quantification. The public sequencing data were trimmed at Q25 with fastp and processed into clonotypes with MiXCR by TCRdb, which kept only in-frame beta chains. When rows share a CDR3 protein, they turn into one entry using the most common DNA and genes. The sample records some 830,000 distinct CDR3 sequences, about 16% of which are singletons. The top ten constitute approximately 5% of the sample.

At the junction V is shortened by 9 bases and J by 13 bases, with 10 bases in between. CDR1 is given as LGHDT and CDR2 as YNNKEL, both from the germline V gene (reference sequence). The CDR3 measures 9 amino acids from cysteine to phenylalanine. Only the CDR3 DNA is retained, 27 bases long and in frame from the first base. These data are taken from a study of T-cell reconstitution after alpha-beta-depleted transplantation in children (dated by TCRdb to the mid-2010s). In the study overall: Using TCR repertoire profiling, the study quantitatively followed how T-cell immune reconstitution unfolded in children after TCRalphabeta/CD19-depleted allogeneic hematopoietic cell transplantation. The study at large found these results: Hyperexpanded clone frequencies declined over subsequent months; after one year, T-cell counts and TCRbeta diversity were mostly attributed to newly produced T cells. The high TCRbeta diversity at day 60 in some patients was ascribed to recipient T cells and intrathymic progenitors that had survived conditioning. The apparently early alphabetaT-cell count recovery about two months after transplant was reportedly dependent on only several hundred rapidly expanded clones derived from non-depleted graft cells.

The chain joins TRBV3-1 to TRBJ2-1, with a weak D call of TRBD2 (6 bases match). This TCR was recovered from a male patient younger than 18 who had a stem cell transplant for acute lymphoblastic leukemia, so the T cells may come from the graft donor. The source material was PBMCs, mostly from graft donor cells, sampled 360 days after TCRalphabeta/CD19-depleted stem cell transplant. The base sequence is TGTGCCAGAGGGACTTACCAGTTCTTC. This sequence encodes CARGTYQFF.